This passage covers 5 T cell receptor beta chains from one sample sequenced in a study of T-cell reconstitution after alpha-beta-depleted transplantation in children. Unique molecular identifiers were incorporated during preparation of the TCRbeta library. One entry per CDR3 protein, called by TCRdb with MiXCR from the PCR reads. Here the sample spans 250,000 to 400,000 distinct CDR3 sequences, approximately 20% being singletons. The specimen comprised PBMCs, mostly from graft donor cells, sampled 180 days after TCRalphabeta/CD19-depleted stem cell transplant. The receptors shown here come from a male patient aged 5 to 17 who had a stem cell transplant for acute lymphoblastic leukemia, so the T cells may come from the graft donor.

This chain uses TRBV18 with TRBJ2-7; TRBD2 is a possible D gene (6 bases). The germline gives CDR1 KGHSH, CDR2 LQKENI. V gave up 3 bases and J gave up 5 bases, with 20 bases separating them. This CDR3 is built from 16 residues. CDR3 amino acids: CASSPQWSSVGHEQYF. The CDR3 nucleotides read TGTGCCAGCTCACCTCAATGGTCTAGCGTAGGCCACGAGCAGTACTTC.

The rearrangement uses TRBV2 and TRBJ1-5, with D uncertain. Deletions cut 0 bases from V and 4 bases from J, with 16 bases between. CDR1 is SNHLY, CDR2 FYNNEI, per germline. The CDR3 is 17 amino acids. The CDR3 spells CASSEATARWGNQPQHF. DNA for the CDR3: TGTGCCAGCAGTGAAGCGACCGCTCGGTGGGGAAATCAGCCCCAGCATTTT.

The V gene is TRBV7-9, the J gene TRBJ1-3; a possible D gene is TRBD1 (6 bases). This CDR3 has 16 residues. V dropped 5 bases and J dropped 0 bases, with 14 bases sitting between them. From germline, CDR1 is SEHNR and CDR2 FQNEAQ (reference sequence). The CDR3 nucleotides read TGTGCCAGCAGCCCAGCAGGGGCCCGCTCTGGAAACACCATATATTTT. Its translation: CASSPAGARSGNTIYF.

V gene TRBV11-3 combines with J gene TRBJ2-7; 7 bases are shared with TRBD2. CDR3 length equals 13 residues. The germline gives CDR1 SGHNT, CDR2 YENEEA. J lost 3 bases, V lost 5 bases, and 4 bases had no gene match. DNA for the CDR3: TGTGCCAGCAGCCGGCGGGGGTTCTACGAGCAGTACTTC. Protein product: CASSRRGFYEQYF.

This clonotype was counted at least ten times. CDR3: CASSFIGVQETQYF. CDR3 bases: TGCGCCAGCAGCTTCATTGGTGTTCAAGAGACCCAGTACTTC. The chain links TRBV5-1 to TRBJ2-5; D not resolved. The V gene's germline CDR1 is SGHRS and CDR2 YFSETQ. This CDR3 has 14 residues. The ends were cut back, 2 bases at V and 2 bases at J, with 10 bases in the middle.